These 12 T cell receptor beta chains were all obtained from the same sample, sequenced in a study of T cells in Graves' hyperthyroidism and ophthalmopathy. Authors of the study amplified TCR beta CDR3 regions from RNA transcripts. RT-PCR in the first round (using the HTBI primer set) targeted the TCR CDR3. TCRdb recomputed calls from the multiplex PCR reads with MiXCR, one row per CDR3 protein. The sample lists roughly 800,000 distinct CDR3 sequences; over 35% were seen once. The material sequenced was blood. Receptors were obtained from a man younger than 35 with Graves' hyperthyroidism.

This clonotype was detected only once. A much larger clone differs by one base, so this may be a read error. The chain is built from TRBV6-5 and TRBJ2-7; D call uncertain. CDR3 length: 11 residues. CDR1 is MNHEY, CDR2 SVGAGI, per germline. The CDR3 region has the DNA TGTGCCAGCAGTTACTCAGGCGAGCAGTGCTTC. Its translation: CASSYSGEQCF.

To note about this clonotype: The junction does not match germline at one end; this may be a read error. The rearrangement joins TRBV10-2 to TRBJ1-5; TRBD1 is a possible D gene (6 bases). The V gene's germline CDR1 is WSHSY and CDR2 SAAADI. The CDR3 spans 13 residues. CDR3 sequence reads: CASPSRGSQPQHF. The CDR3 DNA reads as TGTGCCAGCCCTTCCAGGGGTAGTCAGCCCCAGCATTTT.

This clonotype is a singleton in its sample. A much larger clone differs by one base, so this may be a read error. CDR3 sequence (DNA): TGTGCCAGCAGCATCCGGGACTACCAAGAGACCCAGTACTTC. Translation gives CASSIRDYQETQYF. This sequence joins TRBV7-2 and TRBJ2-5; perhaps TRBD2 as D (6 bases). The CDR3 has 14 residues. In germline, CDR1 is SGHTA, CDR2 FQGNSA. V dropped 5 bases and J dropped 0 bases, with 10 bases sitting between them.

This clonotype came up many times. The genes are TRBV20-1 and TRBJ2-7, with D tentatively TRBD1 or TRBD2 (5 bases each). Trimming left V 6 bases short and J 4 bases short, with 16 bases between. Germline CDR1 and CDR2: DFQATT and SNEGSKA (reference sequence). The CDR3 is 13 amino acids. The CDR3 DNA reads as TGCAGTGCCCAAAGGGACCACTTATACGAGCAGTACTTC. The encoded protein is CSAQRDHLYEQYF.

The chain employs TRBV20-1 and TRBJ1-4, with D maybe TRBD1 (6 bases). The CDR3 is 13 amino acids. From germline, CDR1 is DFQATT and CDR2 SNEGSKA (reference sequence). Trimming shortened V by 5 bases and J by 7 bases, and 14 bases separated the two germline ends. The CDR3 loop is CSAPGGGAEKLFF. CDR3 coding DNA: TGCAGTGCTCCCGGGGGGGGGGCTGAAAAACTGTTTTTT.

This clonotype appeared a single time. This chain connects TRBV25-1 to TRBJ2-7, with 12 bases aligning to TRBD1. The J segment lost 7 bases and the V segment lost 5 bases, leaving 9 bases of the junction unmatched. Germline values: CDR1 MGHDK, CDR2 SYGVNS. The CDR3 sequence is 15 residues long. This chain's CDR3 is CASSLGTGGQEEQYF. CDR3 in DNA: TGTGCCAGCAGTTTAGGGACAGGGGGCCAGGAAGAGCAGTACTTC.

This chain uses TRBV7-9 with TRBJ1-5; D gene unclear. The germline V and J ends were trimmed by 5 bases and 5 bases, with 16 bases remaining between them. This CDR3 contains 15 residues. In germline, CDR1 is SEHNR, CDR2 FQNEAQ (reference sequence). The CDR3 loop reads CASSPPRGTDQPQHF. DNA for the CDR3: TGTGCCAGCAGCCCGCCCCGCGGCACGGATCAGCCCCAGCATTTT. The full variable domain, completed using reference TRBV7-9 and TRBJ1-5, is DTGVSQNPRHKITKRGQNVTFRCDPISEHNRLYWYRQTLGQGPEFLTYFQNEAQLEKSRLLSDRFSAERPKGSFSTLEIQRTEQGDSAMYLCASSPPRGTDQPQHFGDGTRLSIL.

On this clonotype itself: Since a much larger clone is just one base distant, this may be a read error. V and J are TRBV19 and TRBJ2-2, with 8 nucleotides matching TRBD2. CDR3 size: 16 residues. Germline V gene lookup returns CDR1 LNHDA and CDR2 SQIVND (reference sequence). As DNA, the CDR3 is TGTGCCGGTAGAATCGCGGGGGGTCGAACCAACGGGGAGCTGTTTTTT. Residues: CAGRIAGGRTNGELFF. Complete variable domain (other parts from reference TRBV19 and TRBJ2-2): DGGITQSPKYLFRKEGQNVTLSCEQNLNHDAMYWYRQDPGQGLRLIYYSQIVNDFQKGDIAEGYSVSREKKESFPLTVTSAQKNPTAFYLCAGRIAGGRTNGELFFGEGSRLTVL.

About this clonotype itself: One end of the junction varies from germline; a read error may be responsible. This CDR3 is CASSLPSPGELFF. In DNA, the CDR3 is TGTGCTAGCAGCCTGCCTAGTCCGGGGGAGCTGTTTTTT. The rearrangement links TRBV7-7 to TRBJ2-2; D gene ambiguous. In germline, CDR1 is SSHAT, CDR2 FNYEAQ (reference sequence). This CDR3 is 13 amino acids long. Filled out from reference TRBV7-7 and TRBJ2-2, the complete variable domain reads GAGVSQSPRYKVTKRGQDVTLRCDPISSHATLYWYQQALGQGPEFLTYFNYEAQPDKSGLPSDRFSAERPEGSISTLTIQRTEQRDSAMYRCASSLPSPGELFFGEGSRLTVL.

The table lists this clonotype with many counts. The CDR3 nucleotides read TGTGCCAGCAGCCCGGCAACTAATGAAAAACTGTTTTTT. The encoded protein is CASSPATNEKLFF. The chain links TRBV13 to TRBJ1-4, with D unresolved. The ends were cut back, 5 bases at V and 0 bases at J, with 4 bases in the middle. The CDR3 runs 13 residues. Germline CDR1 and CDR2: PRHDT and FYEKMQ (reference sequence).

This clonotype has only a few counts. The chain joins TRBV20-1 to TRBJ2-7, with D perhaps TRBD1 (6 bases). The length of the CDR3 is 14 residues. Looked up from germline, CDR1 is DFQATT and CDR2 is SNEGSKA (reference sequence). V lost 6 bases to trimming and J lost 4 bases, with 19 bases between them. CDR3 bases: TGCAGTGCCCCGGGGCACAGGGATGGGTACGAGCAGTACTTC. Translating it yields CSAPGHRDGYEQYF.

This clonotype came up many times. This chain links TRBV5-4 with TRBJ2-7; D is unclear. This CDR3 is built from 12 residues. V was pared by 3 bases and J by 4 bases, with 8 bases between. Per germline, CDR1 SGHNT and CDR2 YYREEE (reference sequence). Here the CDR3 reads CASSSYHYEQYF. The CDR3 bases are TGTGCCAGCAGCTCCTACCATTACGAGCAGTACTTC.